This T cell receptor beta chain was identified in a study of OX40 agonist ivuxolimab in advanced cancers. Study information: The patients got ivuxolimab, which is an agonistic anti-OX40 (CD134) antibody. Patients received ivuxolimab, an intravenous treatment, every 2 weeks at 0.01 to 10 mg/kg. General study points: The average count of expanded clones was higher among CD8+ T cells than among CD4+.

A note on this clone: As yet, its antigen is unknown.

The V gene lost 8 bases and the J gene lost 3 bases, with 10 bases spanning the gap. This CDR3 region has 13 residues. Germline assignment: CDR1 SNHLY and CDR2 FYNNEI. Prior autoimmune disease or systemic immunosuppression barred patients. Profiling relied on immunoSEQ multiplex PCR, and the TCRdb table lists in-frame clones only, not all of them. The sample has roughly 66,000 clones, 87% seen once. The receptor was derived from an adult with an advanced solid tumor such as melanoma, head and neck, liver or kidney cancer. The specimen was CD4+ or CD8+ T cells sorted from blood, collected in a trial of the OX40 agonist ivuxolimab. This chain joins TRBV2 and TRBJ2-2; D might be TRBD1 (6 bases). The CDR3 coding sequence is TGTGCCAGCCGACAGGTCGACACCGGGGAGCTGTTTTTT. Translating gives CASRQVDTGELFF.